This entry lists 9 T cell receptor beta chains sequenced from one sample in a study of blood T cell repertoires in COVID-19. The protocol was immunoSEQ multiplex PCR, while the TCRdb copy is restricted to in-frame clones and leaves out a portion. The table has fewer than 350,000 clones, 80% to 95% seen once. Sequenced material: peripheral blood. The receptor set was obtained from a woman in her thirties with COVID-19, enrolled during active disease.

This clone is a singleton in its sample. The chain carries TRBV7-9 and TRBJ2-3, with TRBD2 matching 8 bases. The J segment lost 14 bases and the V segment lost 5 bases, leaving 9 bases of the junction unmatched. CDR3 length: 12 residues. In germline, CDR1 is SEHNR, CDR2 FQNEAQ (reference sequence). The CDR3 DNA reads as TGTGCCAGCAGCCACCCTAGCGGGCCTTCGTATTTT. Amino acids: CASSHPSGPSYF.

This chain joins TRBV4-2 and TRBJ2-1; D is possibly TRBD2 (7 bases). V dropped 2 bases and J dropped 4 bases, with 18 bases sitting between them. Germline V gene sequence: CDR1 LGHNA, CDR2 YNFKEQ. The CDR3 extends over 17 amino acids. The chain's CDR3 is CASSQNIVGGGYNEQFF. The CDR3 nucleotides read TGTGCCAGCAGCCAAAATATCGTAGGGGGAGGGTACAATGAGCAGTTCTTC.

This clone was seen a handful of times. The chain links TRBV30 to TRBJ1-4, with a tentative D call TRBD1 (6 bases). V was shortened by 2 bases and J by 5 bases, with 15 bases between the two germline ends. Per germline, CDR1 GTSNPN and CDR2 SVGIG (reference sequence). The CDR3 is 15 amino acids. This CDR3 is CAWSTEQGWNEKLFF. DNA for the CDR3: TGTGCCTGGAGTACCGAACAGGGTTGGAATGAAAAACTGTTTTTT.

This chain joins TRBV11-2 and TRBJ1-4; 9 bases agree with TRBD1. The CDR3 totals 17 residues. J lost 8 bases, V lost 0 bases, and 10 bases had no gene match. Germline assignment: CDR1 SGHAT and CDR2 FQNNGV. The CDR3 sequence is CASSLDPPGTGTEKLFF. The CDR3 DNA is TGTGCCAGCAGCTTAGACCCACCCGGGACAGGGACCGAAAAACTGTTTTTT. The whole variable domain, filled in from reference TRBV11-2 and TRBJ1-4, reads EAGVAQSPRYKIIEKRQSVAFWCNPISGHATLYWYQQILGQGPKLLIQFQNNGVVDDSQLPKDRFSAERLKGVDSTLKIQPAKLEDSAVYLCASSLDPPGTGTEKLFFGSGTQLSVL.

The rearrangement joins TRBV11-3 to TRBJ2-1, with TRBD2 identical over 13 bases. V lost 6 bases, J lost 7 bases, and 9 bases stayed unmatched. The germline CDR1 and CDR2 sequences are SGHNT and YENEEA. The CDR3 loop spans 16 amino acids. The CDR3 protein is CASSTRTSGSDNEQFF. The CDR3 bases are TGTGCCAGCAGTACTCGGACTAGCGGGAGTGATAATGAGCAGTTCTTC.

The chain links TRBV4-2 to TRBJ2-6, with D possibly being TRBD2 (6 bases). The CDR3 is 18 residues long. The germline gives CDR1 LGHNA, CDR2 YNFKEQ. The V end was cut by 0 bases, the J end by 0 bases, with 12 bases between. DNA of the CDR3: TGTGCCAGCAGCCAAGAGATGGCGGGGCTCTCTGGGGCCAACGTCCTGACTTTC. This translates into CASSQEMAGLSGANVLTF.

The genes are TRBV6-6 and TRBJ1-5; 7 nucleotides match TRBD1. V trimming: 8 bases; J trimming: 7 bases; junction bases outside the gene matches: 8. Germline lookup yields CDR1 MNHNY and CDR2 SVGAGI (reference sequence). The CDR3 sequence is 13 residues long. The CDR3 sequence is CASGYRGGQPQHF. The CDR3 region has the DNA TGTGCCAGCGGATACAGGGGCGGGCAGCCCCAGCATTTT.

The CDR3 spells CAISEPDRGRGTEAFF. Here the CDR3 DNA reads TGTGCCATCAGTGAGCCGGACAGGGGGCGAGGGACTGAAGCTTTCTTT. The chain couples TRBV10-3 to TRBJ1-1, with TRBD1 matching over 11 bases. The CDR3 spans 16 residues. Germline V gene sequence: CDR1 ENHRY, CDR2 SYGVKD. V shed 2 bases and J 5 bases; nucleotides not matched to a gene: 7.

V and J are TRBV11-2 and TRBJ2-4; possible D gene TRBD2, 5 bases. The CDR3 is made up of 16 amino acids. The germline gives CDR1 SGHAT, CDR2 FQNNGV. V gave up 5 bases and J gave up 2 bases, with 16 bases separating them. The CDR3 region is CASSAPSGGSKNIQYF. The CDR3 DNA reads as TGTGCCAGCAGCGCCCCTTCTGGCGGGTCCAAAAACATTCAGTACTTC.